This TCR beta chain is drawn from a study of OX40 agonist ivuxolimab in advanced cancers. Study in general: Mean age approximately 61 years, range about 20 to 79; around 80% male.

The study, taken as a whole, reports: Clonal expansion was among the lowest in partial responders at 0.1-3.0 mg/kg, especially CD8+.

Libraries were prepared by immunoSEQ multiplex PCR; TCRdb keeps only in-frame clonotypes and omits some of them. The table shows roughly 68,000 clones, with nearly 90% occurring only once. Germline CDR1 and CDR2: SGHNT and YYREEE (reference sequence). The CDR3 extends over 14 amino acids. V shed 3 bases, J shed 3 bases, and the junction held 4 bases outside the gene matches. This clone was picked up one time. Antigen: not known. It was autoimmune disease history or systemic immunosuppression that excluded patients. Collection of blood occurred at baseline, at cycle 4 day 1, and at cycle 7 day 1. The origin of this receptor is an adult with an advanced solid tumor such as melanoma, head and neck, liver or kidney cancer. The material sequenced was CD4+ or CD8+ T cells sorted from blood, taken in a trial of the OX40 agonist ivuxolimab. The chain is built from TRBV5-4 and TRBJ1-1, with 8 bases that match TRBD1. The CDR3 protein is CASSSRTGHTEAFF. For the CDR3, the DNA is TGTGCCAGCAGCTCCAGGACAGGGCACACTGAAGCTTTCTTT. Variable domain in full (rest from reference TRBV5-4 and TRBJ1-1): ETGVTQSPTHLIKTRGQQVTLRCSSQSGHNTVSWYQQALGQGPQFIFQYYREEENGRGNFPPRFSGLQFPNYSSELNVNALELDDSALYLCASSSRTGHTEAFFGQGTRLTVV.